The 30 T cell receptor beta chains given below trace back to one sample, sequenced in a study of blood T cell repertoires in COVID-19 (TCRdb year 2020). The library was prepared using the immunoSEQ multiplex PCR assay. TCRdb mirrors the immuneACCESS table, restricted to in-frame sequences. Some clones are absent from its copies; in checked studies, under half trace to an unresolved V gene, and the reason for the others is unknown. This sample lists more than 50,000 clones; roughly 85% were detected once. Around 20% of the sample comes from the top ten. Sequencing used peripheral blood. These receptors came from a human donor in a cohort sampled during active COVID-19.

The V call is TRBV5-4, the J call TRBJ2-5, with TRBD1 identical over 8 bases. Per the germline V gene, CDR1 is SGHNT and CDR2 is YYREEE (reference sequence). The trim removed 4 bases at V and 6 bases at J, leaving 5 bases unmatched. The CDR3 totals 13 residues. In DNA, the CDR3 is TGTGCCAGCAGCCTGGCAGGGGGCAAGACCCAGTACTTC. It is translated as CASSLAGGKTQYF.

DNA of the CDR3: TGCGCCAGCAGCTCGCAGGGGTTTGCAACTAATGAAAAACTGTTTTTT. Its protein is CASSSQGFATNEKLFF. This rearrangement joins TRBV5-1 to TRBJ1-4; maybe TRBD1 (6 bases). The ends were cut back, 3 bases at V and 0 bases at J, with 12 bases in the middle. The CDR3 runs to 16 residues. The germline V gene encodes CDR1 SGHRS and CDR2 YFSETQ.

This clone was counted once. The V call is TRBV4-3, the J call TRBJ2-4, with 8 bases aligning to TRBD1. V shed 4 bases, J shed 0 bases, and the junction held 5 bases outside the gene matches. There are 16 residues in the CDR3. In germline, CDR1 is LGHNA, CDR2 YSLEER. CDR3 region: CASSRWTGLAKNIQYF. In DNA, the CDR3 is TGCGCCAGCAGCCGATGGACAGGGTTAGCCAAAAACATTCAGTACTTC.

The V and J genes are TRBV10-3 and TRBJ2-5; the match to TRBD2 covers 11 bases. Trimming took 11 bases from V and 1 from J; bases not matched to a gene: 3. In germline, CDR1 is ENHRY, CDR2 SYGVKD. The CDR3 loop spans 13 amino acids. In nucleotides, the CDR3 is TGTGCCTCCGGACTAGCGGGCCAAGAGACCCAGTACTTC. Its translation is CASGLAGQETQYF.

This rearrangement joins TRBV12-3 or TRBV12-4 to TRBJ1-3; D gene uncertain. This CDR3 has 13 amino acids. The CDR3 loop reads CGLRTHSGNTIYF. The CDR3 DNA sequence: TGTGGGTTACGCACACATTCTGGAAACACCATATATTTT.

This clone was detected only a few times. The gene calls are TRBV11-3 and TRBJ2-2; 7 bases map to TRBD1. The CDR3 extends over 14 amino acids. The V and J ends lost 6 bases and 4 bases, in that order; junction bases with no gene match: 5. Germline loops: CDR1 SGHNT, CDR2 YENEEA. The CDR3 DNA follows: TGTGCCAGCAGGCCCTCAGGGGGCACCGGGGAGCTGTTTTTT. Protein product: CASRPSGGTGELFF.

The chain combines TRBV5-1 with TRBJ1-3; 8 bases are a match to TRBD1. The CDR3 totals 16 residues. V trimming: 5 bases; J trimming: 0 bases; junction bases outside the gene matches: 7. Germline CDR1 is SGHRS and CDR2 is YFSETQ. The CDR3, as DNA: TGCGCCAGCAGTTACGCGACAGGGGACTCTGGAAACACCATATATTTT. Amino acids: CASSYATGDSGNTIYF.

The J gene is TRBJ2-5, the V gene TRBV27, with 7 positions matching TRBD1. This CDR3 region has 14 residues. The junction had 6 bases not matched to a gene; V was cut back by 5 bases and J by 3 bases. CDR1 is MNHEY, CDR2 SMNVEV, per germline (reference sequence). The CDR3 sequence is CASSPWTGEETQYF. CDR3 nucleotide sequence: TGTGCCAGCAGTCCCTGGACAGGAGAAGAGACCCAGTACTTC.

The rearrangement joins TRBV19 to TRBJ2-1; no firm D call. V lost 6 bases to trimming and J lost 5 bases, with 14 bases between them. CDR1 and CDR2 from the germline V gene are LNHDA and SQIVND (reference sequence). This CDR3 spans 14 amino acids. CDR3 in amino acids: CASSSPSENNEQFF. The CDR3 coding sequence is TGTGCCAGTAGCAGCCCAAGCGAAAACAATGAGCAGTTCTTC. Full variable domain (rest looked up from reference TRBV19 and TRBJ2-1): DGGITQSPKYLFRKEGQNVTLSCEQNLNHDAMYWYRQDPGQGLRLIYYSQIVNDFQKGDIAEGYSVSREKKESFPLTVTSAQKNPTAFYLCASSSPSENNEQFFGPGTRLTVL.

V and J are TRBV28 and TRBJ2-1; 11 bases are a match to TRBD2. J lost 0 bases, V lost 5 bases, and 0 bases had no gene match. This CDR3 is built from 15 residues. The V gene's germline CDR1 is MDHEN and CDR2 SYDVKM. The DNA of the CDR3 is TGTGCCAGCAGTACTAGCGGGGGCTCCTACAATGAGCAGTTCTTC. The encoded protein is CASSTSGGSYNEQFF.

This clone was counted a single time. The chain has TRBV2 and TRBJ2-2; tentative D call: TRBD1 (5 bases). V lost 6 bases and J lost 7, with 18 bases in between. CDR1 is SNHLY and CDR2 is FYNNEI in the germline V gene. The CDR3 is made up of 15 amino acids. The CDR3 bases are TGTGCCAGCAGCCAAGGGGCTCAAATAGGCGGGGAGCTGTTTTTT. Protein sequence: CASSQGAQIGGELFF.

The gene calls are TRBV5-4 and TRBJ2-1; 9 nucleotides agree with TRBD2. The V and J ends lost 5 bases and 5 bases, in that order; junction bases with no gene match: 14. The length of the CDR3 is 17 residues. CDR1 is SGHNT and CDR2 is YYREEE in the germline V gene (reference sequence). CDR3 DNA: TGTGCCAGCAGTTACCCGATGGGGAGCGGGGGGAACAATGAGCAGTTCTTC. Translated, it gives CASSYPMGSGGNNEQFF.

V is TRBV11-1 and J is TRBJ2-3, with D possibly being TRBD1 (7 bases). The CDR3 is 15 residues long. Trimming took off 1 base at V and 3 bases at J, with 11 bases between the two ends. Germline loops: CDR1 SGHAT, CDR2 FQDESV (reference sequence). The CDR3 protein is CASSLGSGGTDTQYF. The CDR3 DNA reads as TGTGCCAGCAGCTTAGGCTCAGGGGGGACAGATACGCAGTATTTT.

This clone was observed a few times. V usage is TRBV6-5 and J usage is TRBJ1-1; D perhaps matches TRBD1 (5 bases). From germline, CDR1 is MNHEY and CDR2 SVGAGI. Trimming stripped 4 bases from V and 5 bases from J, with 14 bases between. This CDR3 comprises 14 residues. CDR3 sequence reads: CASSSGQGKTEAFF. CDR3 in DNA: TGTGCCAGCAGTTCAGGGCAGGGCAAAACTGAAGCTTTCTTT.

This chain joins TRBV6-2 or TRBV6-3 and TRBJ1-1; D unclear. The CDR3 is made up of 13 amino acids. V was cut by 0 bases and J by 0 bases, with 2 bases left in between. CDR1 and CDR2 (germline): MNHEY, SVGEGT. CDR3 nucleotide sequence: TGTGCCAGCAGTTACTCCTTGAACACTGAAGCTTTCTTT. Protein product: CASSYSLNTEAFF.

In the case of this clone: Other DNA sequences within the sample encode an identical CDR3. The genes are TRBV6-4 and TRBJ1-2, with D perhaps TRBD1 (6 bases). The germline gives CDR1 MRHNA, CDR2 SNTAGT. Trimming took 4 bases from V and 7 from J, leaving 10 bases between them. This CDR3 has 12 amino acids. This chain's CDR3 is CASSATTGGYTF. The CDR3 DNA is TGTGCCAGCAGTGCCACGACAGGTGGCTACACCTTC.

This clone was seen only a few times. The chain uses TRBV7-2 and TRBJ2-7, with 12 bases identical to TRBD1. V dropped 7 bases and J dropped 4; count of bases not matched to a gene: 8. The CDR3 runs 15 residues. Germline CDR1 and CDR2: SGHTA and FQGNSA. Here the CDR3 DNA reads TGTGCCAGCACATGGGACAGGGGGCGTCAATACGAGCAGTACTTC. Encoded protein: CASTWDRGRQYEQYF.

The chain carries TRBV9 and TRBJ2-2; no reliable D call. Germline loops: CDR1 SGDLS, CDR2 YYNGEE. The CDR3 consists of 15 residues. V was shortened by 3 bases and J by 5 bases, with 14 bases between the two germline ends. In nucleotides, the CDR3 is TGTGCCAGCAGCGCGTCCGAGGCGGTTACCGGGGAGCTGTTTTTT. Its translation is CASSASEAVTGELFF.

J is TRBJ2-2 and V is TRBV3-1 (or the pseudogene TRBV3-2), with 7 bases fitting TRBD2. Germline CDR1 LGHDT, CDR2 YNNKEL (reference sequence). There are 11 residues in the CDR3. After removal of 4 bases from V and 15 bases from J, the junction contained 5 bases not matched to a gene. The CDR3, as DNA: TGTGCCAGCAGCCGGGGACTAAAGTTGTTTTTT. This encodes CASSRGLKLFF.

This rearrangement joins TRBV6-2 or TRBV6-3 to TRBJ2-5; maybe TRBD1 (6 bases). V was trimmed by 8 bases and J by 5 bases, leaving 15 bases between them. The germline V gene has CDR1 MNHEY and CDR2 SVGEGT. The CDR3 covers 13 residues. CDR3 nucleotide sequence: TGTGCCAGCGGCCCAGGGGATCGGGAGACCCAGTACTTC. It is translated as CASGPGDRETQYF.

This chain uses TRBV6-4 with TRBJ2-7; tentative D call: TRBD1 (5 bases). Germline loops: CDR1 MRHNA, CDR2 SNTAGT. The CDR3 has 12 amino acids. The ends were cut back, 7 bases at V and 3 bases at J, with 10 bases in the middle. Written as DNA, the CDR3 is TGTGCCAGCAAATCTCAGGGCTACGAGCAGTACTTC. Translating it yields CASKSQGYEQYF.

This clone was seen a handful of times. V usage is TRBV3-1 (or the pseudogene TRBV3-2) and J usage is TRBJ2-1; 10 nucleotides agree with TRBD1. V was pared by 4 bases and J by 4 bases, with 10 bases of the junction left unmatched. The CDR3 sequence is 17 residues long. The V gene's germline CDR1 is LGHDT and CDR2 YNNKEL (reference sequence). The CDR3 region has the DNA TGTGCCAGCAGCCTCCACCGTGGGACAGGGGCTTACAATGAGCAGTTCTTC. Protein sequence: CASSLHRGTGAYNEQFF.

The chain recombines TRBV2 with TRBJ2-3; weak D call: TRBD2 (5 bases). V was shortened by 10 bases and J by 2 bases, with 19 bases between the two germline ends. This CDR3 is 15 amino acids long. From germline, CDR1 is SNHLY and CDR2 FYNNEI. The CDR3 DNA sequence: TGTGCCACCGCCCGGGATCCCACACCCACAGATACGCAGTATTTT. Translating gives CATARDPTPTDTQYF.

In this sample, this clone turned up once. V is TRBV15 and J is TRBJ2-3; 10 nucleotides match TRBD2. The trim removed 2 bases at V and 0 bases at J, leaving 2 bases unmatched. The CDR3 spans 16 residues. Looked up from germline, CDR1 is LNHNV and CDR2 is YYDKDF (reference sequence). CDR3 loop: CATSRSSGGSTDTQYF. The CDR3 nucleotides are TGTGCCACCAGCAGATCTAGCGGGGGCAGCACAGATACGCAGTATTTT.

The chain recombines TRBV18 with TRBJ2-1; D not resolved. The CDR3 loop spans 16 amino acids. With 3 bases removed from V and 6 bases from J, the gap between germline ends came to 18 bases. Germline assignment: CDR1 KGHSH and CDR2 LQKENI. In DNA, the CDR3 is TGTGCCAGCTCACCCATCGCAGTCAGTCCGGGCAATGAGCAGTTCTTC. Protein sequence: CASSPIAVSPGNEQFF.

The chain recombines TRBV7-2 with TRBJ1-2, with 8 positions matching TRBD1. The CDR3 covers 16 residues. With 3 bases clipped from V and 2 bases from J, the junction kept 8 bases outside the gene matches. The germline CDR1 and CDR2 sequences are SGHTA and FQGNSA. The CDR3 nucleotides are TGTGCCAGCAGCTTTTCCTGGCAGGGGGCCAACTATGGCTACACCTTC. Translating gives CASSFSWQGANYGYTF.

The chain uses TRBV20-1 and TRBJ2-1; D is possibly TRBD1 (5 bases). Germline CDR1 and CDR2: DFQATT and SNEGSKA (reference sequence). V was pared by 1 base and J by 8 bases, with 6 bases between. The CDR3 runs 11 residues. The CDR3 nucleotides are TGCAGTGCTAGAGGGGGCCATGAGCAGTTCTTC. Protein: CSARGGHEQFF.

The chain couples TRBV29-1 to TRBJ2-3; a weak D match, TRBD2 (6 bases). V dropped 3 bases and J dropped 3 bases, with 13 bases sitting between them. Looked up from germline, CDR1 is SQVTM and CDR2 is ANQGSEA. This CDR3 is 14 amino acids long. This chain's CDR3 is CSVEGPAGTDTQYF. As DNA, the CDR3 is TGCAGCGTTGAGGGACCTGCGGGGACAGATACGCAGTATTTT.

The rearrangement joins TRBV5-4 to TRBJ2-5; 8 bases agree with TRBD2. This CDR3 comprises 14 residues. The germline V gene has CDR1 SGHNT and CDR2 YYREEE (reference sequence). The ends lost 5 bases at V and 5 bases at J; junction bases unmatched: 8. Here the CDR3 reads CASRGHGGVETQYF. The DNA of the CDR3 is TGTGCCAGCAGGGGGCACGGGGGGGTGGAGACCCAGTACTTC.

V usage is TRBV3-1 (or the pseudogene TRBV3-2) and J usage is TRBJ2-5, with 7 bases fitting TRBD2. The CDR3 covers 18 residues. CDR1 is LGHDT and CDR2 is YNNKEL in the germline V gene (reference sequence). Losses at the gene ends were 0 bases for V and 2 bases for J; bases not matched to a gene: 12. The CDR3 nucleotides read TGTGCCAGCAGCCAAGACAGCGGAGCTAGCGGTAAGCAAGAGACCCAGTACTTC. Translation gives CASSQDSGASGKQETQYF.